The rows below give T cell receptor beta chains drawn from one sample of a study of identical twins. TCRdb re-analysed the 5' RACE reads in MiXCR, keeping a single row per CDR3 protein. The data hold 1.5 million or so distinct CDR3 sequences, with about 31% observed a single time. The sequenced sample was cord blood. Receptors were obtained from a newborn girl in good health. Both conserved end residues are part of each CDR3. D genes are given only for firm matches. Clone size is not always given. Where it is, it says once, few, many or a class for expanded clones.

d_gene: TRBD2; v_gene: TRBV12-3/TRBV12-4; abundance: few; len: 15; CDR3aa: CASSQTSGGGNEQFF
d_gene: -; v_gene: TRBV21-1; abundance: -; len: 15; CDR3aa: CASRYFEGLNYGYTF
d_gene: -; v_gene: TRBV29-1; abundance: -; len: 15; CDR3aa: CSVEEEGGPYNEQFF
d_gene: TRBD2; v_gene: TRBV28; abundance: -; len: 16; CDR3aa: CASSLGLAGPTGELFF
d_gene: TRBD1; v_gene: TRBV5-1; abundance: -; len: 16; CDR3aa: CASSLDSRQGLYTQYF
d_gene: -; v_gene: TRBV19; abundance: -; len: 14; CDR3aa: CATEQQGWGYGYTF
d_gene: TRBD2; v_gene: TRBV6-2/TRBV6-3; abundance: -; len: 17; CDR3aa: CASSYSILAGGVNEQFF
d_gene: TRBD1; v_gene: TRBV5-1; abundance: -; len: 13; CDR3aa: CASSLGDRGKQFF
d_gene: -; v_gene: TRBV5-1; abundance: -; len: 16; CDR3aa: CASSPQGPFSNQPQHF
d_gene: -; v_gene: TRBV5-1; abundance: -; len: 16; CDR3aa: CASSPSSNLAWNEQFF
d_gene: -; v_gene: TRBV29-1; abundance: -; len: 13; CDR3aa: CSVEVGRGQPQHF
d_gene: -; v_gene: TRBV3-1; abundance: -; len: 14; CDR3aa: CASSQARERSGYTF
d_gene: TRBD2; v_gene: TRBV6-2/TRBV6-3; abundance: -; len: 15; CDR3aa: CASSGLAVSTDTQYF
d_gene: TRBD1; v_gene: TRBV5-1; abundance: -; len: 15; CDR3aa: CASLGPGQGVHEQYF
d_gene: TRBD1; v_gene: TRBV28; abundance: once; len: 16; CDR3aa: CASSLAQGTANYGYTF
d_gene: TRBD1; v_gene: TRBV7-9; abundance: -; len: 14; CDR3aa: CASSKDREYNEQYF
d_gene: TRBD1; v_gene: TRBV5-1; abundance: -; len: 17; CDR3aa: CASSLAGTAGQGTTQHF
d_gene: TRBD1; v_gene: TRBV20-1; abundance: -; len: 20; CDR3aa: CSARDSGTGGPKNSYNEQFF
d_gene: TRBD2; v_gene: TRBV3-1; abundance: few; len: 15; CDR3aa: CASSQDVRAGYEQYF
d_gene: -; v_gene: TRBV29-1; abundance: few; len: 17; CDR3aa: CSVDGAVVRGGFKTQYF
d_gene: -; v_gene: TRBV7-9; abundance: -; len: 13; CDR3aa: CASSPTIGETQYF
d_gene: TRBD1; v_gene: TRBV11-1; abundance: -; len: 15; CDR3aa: CASSLGQGEYNEQYF
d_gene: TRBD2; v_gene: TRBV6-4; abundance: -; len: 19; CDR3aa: CASSPRTSGRKCSYNEQFF
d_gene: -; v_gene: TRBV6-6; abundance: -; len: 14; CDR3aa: CASSYSAGLEKLFF
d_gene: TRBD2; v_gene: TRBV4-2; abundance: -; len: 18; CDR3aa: CASSQEVSGGVTYNEQFF